This T cell receptor (beta chain) was sequenced for a study of cytomegalovirus exposure and HLA in healthy donors. Study-wide results and caveats: Cytomegalovirus status was reportedly diagnosed by the classifier with high sensitivity and specificity.

Trimming stripped 4 bases from V and 0 bases from J, with 13 bases between. Germline values: CDR1 MNHNS, CDR2 SASEGT. CDR3 length equals 15 residues. This clone came up a few times. Its antigen is undetermined. A multiplex PCR was run with 60 Vbeta primers and 13 Jbeta primers. This table comes from immunoSEQ multiplex PCR, and its TCRdb copy is limited to in-frame clones, with some not included. The data hold about 140,000 clones, with 70% observed a single time. The sequencing sample was made of PBMCs. The clonotype was recovered from a woman aged 30 to 39 in good health and CMV-seronegative. This rearrangement joins TRBV6-1 to TRBJ2-7, with D possibly matching TRBD1 (5 bases). CDR3 in amino acids: CASSVLGLNSYEQYF. CDR3 DNA sequence: TGTGCCAGCAGTGTACTGGGGCTAAACTCCTACGAGCAGTACTTC.